A single sample is the source of the 8 T cell receptor beta chains below, sequenced in a study of shared clonotypes between healthy human individuals. Only CD45RO-negative cells positively selected for CCR7 counted as naive CD8 cells, so terminally differentiated effector memory CD45RA+ cells were excluded. Repertoires were generated with immunoSEQ multiplex PCR, while TCRdb's copy carries only in-frame clones and drops some. The sample gives under 2,000,000 clones, about 95% of which show up once; more than 0.95% is in the top ten. What was sequenced was naive CD8+ T cells sorted from blood. These receptors were obtained from a young man in good health.

The rearrangement links TRBV7-9 to TRBJ1-6; D possibly corresponds to TRBD1 (5 bases). The CDR3 is 15 amino acids. Trimming removed 1 base at V and 4 bases at J, with 8 bases between. Germline V gene lookup returns CDR1 SEHNR and CDR2 FQNEAQ (reference sequence). CDR3 DNA: TGTGCCAGCAGCTTAGAGGGGACTTATAATTCACCCCTCCACTTT. This translates into CASSLEGTYNSPLHF.

This clone occurred once. The CDR3 region is CATSKMDGTSYEQYF. In DNA, the CDR3 is TGTGCCACCAGCAAAATGGACGGGACCTCCTACGAGCAGTACTTC. The chain joins TRBV15 to TRBJ2-7, with D tentatively TRBD1 or TRBD2 (5 bases each). Germline lookup yields CDR1 LNHNV and CDR2 YYDKDF (reference sequence). Trimming shortened V by 4 bases and J by 0 bases, and 13 bases separated the two germline ends. The CDR3 consists of 15 residues.

This clone was detected only once. This chain joins TRBV7-9 and TRBJ2-2; D is perhaps TRBD2 (5 bases). Per the germline V gene, CDR1 is SEHNR and CDR2 is FQNEAQ (reference sequence). CDR3 size: 14 residues. Between the trimmed V and J ends, which lost 0 bases and 6 bases, there was a span of 8 bases. The chain's CDR3 is CASSLAQEAGELFF. The CDR3 DNA sequence: TGTGCCAGCAGCTTAGCCCAGGAGGCCGGGGAGCTGTTTTTT.

This clone appeared a single time. This chain connects TRBV6-1 to TRBJ1-2; D is uncertain. Deletions cut 7 bases from V and 3 bases from J, with 18 bases between. Per germline, CDR1 MNHNS and CDR2 SASEGT. The CDR3 is 15 amino acids. CDR3: CASIVSDTEDYGYTF. CDR3 sequence (DNA): TGTGCCAGCATCGTGTCCGACACGGAGGACTATGGCTACACCTTC.

The chain links TRBV9 to TRBJ2-5; TRBD2 matches 13 bases. There are 17 residues in the CDR3. J was trimmed by 3 bases and V by 2 bases; bases with no gene match: 7. Per the germline V gene, CDR1 is SGDLS and CDR2 is YYNGEE. The CDR3 DNA sequence: TGTGCCAGCAGCGTTTACGGCACTAGCGGGAGGGAAGAGACCCAGTACTTC. Translation gives CASSVYGTSGREETQYF.

The V gene is TRBV2, the J gene TRBJ2-1, with 14 bases aligning to TRBD2. CDR1 and CDR2 (germline): SNHLY, FYNNEI. Trimming cost V 6 bases and J 8 bases; bases outside gene matches: 6. The CDR3 covers 15 residues. The CDR3 reads CASRGTSGGLDEQFF. Here the CDR3 DNA reads TGTGCCAGCAGGGGGACTAGCGGGGGCCTGGATGAGCAGTTCTTC.

This rearrangement joins TRBV5-6 to TRBJ1-2; no clear D. V shed 0 bases and J shed 4 bases, with 13 bases lying between them. Germline V gives CDR1 SGHDT, CDR2 YYEEEE. The CDR3 runs to 15 residues. The chain's CDR3 is CASSLGDSYAYGYTF. For the CDR3, the DNA is TGTGCCAGCAGCTTGGGAGACTCTTACGCCTATGGCTACACCTTC. Drawing the rest from reference TRBV5-6 and TRBJ1-2, the complete variable domain is DAGVTQSPTHLIKTRGQQVTLRCSPKSGHDTVSWYQQALGQGPQFIFQYYEEEERQRGNFPDRFSGHQFPNYSSELNVNALLLGDSALYLCASSLGDSYAYGYTFGSGTRLTVV.

V gene TRBV4-3 combines with J gene TRBJ1-1; D is unclear. This CDR3 is built from 15 residues. V lost 1 base and J lost 3, with 12 bases in between. CDR1 and CDR2 (germline): LGHNA, YSLEER. The CDR3 here is CASSQVGKLHTEAFF. The CDR3 bases are TGCGCCAGCAGCCAAGTTGGGAAGCTCCACACTGAAGCTTTCTTT.